This T cell receptor (beta chain) originates from a study of glioma-infiltrating T cells after dendritic cell vaccination. The study, taken as a whole, reports: Only a small number of patients had complete blood and tumor samples.

On this clone: Its antigen is unidentified.

J was trimmed by 0 bases and V by 5 bases; bases with no gene match: 4. Germline V gives CDR1 SEHNR, CDR2 FQNEAQ (reference sequence). The CDR3 contains 15 residues. Input was around 2 ug genomic DNA, or all available if less. Profiling relied on immunoSEQ multiplex PCR, and the TCRdb table lists in-frame clones only, not all of them. The repertoire holds roughly 98,000 clones, with under 90% as singletons. This receptor was taken from a human donor with glioblastoma. The genes are TRBV7-9 and TRBJ2-5, with 9 bases matching TRBD1. Sequences were derived from blood, sampled before dendritic cell vaccination. The CDR3 spells CASSQTGGNQETQYF. The DNA for the CDR3 is TGTGCCAGCAGCCAGACAGGGGGTAACCAAGAGACCCAGTACTTC.